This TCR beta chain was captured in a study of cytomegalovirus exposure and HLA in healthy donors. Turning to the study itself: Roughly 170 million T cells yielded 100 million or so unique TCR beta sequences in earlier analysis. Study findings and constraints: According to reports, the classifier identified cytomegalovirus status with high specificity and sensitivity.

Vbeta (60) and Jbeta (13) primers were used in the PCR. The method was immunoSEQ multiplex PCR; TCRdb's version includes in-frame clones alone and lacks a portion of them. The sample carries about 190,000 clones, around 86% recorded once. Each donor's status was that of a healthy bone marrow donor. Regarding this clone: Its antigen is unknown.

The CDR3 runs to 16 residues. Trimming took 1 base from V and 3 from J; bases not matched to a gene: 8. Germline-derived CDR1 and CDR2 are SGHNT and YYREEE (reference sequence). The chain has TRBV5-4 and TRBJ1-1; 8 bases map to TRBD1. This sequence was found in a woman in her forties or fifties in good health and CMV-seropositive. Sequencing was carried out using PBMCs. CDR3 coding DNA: TGTGCCAGCAGCTTGCCAGGGGGCAAGGCGGACACTGAAGCTTTCTTT. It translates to CASSLPGGKADTEAFF.